Sequencing of this TCR beta chain was carried out in a study of blood T cell repertoires in COVID-19. The CDR3 is 17 amino acids. J was trimmed by 4 bases and V by 3 bases; bases with no gene match: 12. Germline CDR1 and CDR2: SGHNT and YENEEA. Participants' own reports of clinical history determined their cohort assignment. How the authors handled the data: Estimated nucleated cell counts came from reference gene primer amplification. The assay was immunoSEQ multiplex PCR, and TCRdb's table has in-frame clones only and misses some. The DNA was the basis for D and trimming; V, J and clone size are from that table. The repertoire holds fewer than 300,000 clones, with around 89% as singletons.

Sample: PBMCs or T cells enriched from blood (not recorded which). The chain uses TRBV11-3 and TRBJ1-2; 9 bases are a match to TRBD1. The TCR was taken from a woman in her 40s with acute COVID-19. CDR3: CASSFASGTGTVYGYTF. The CDR3 bases are TGTGCCAGCAGCTTCGCCTCCGGGACAGGGACGGTCTATGGCTACACCTTC.